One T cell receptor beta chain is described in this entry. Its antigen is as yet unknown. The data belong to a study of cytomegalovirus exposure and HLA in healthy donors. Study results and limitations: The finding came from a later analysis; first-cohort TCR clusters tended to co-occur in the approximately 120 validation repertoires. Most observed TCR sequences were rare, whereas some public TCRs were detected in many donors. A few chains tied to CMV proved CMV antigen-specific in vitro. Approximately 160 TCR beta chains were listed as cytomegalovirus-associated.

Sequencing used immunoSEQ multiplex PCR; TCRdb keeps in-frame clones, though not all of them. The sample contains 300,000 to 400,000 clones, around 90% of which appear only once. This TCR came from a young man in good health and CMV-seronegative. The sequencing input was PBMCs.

The CDR3 spells CASSITGDNEQFF. The CDR3 bases are TGCGCCAGCAGTATTACAGGGGACAATGAGCAGTTCTTC. The rearrangement uses TRBV10-2 and TRBJ2-1; 7 bases fit TRBD1. CDR3 length equals 13 residues. Germline CDR1 WSHSY, CDR2 SAAADI. Trimming cost V 5 bases and J 5 bases; bases outside gene matches: 3.